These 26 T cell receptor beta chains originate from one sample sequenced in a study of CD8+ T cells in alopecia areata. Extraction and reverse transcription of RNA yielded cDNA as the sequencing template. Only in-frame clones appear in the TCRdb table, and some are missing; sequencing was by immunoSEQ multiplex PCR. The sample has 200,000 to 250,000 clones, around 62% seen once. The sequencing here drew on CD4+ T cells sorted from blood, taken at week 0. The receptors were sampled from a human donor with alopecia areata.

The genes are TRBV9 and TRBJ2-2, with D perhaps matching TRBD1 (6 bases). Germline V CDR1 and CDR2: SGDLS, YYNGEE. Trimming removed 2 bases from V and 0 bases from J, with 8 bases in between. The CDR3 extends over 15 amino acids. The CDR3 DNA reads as TGTGCCAGCAGCGTGGACAGCGCGAACACCGGGGAGCTGTTTTTT. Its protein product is CASSVDSANTGELFF.

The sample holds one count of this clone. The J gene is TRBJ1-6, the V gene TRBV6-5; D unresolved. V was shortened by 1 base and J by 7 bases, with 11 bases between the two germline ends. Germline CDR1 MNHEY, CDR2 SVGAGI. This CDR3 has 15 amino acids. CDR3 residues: CASSYFGGINSPLHF. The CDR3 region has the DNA TGTGCCAGCAGTTACTTTGGCGGGATAAATTCACCCCTCCACTTT.

CDR3 DNA sequence: TGCGCCAGCAGCCCCGGGACTAGCGGGAGTTTCCGCTACGAGCAGTACTTC. Amino acids: CASSPGTSGSFRYEQYF. The gene calls are TRBV5-1 and TRBJ2-7, with 14 bases identical to TRBD2. CDR1 and CDR2 from the germline V gene are SGHRS and YFSETQ. The length of the CDR3 is 17 residues. After removal of 4 bases from V and 3 bases from J, the junction contained 9 bases not matched to a gene.

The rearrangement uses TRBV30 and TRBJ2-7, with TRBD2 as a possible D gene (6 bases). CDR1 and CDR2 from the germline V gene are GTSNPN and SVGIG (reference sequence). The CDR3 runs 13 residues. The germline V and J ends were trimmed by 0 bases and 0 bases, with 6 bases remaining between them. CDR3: CAWSVRGSYEQYF. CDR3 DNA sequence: TGTGCCTGGAGTGTGCGGGGCTCCTACGAGCAGTACTTC.

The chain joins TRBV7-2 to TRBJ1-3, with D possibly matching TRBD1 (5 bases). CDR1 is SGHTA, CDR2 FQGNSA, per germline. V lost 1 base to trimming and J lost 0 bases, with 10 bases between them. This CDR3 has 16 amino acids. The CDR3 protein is CASSLVTGLSGNTIYF. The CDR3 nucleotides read TGTGCCAGCAGCTTAGTTACAGGCCTCTCTGGAAACACCATATATTTT.

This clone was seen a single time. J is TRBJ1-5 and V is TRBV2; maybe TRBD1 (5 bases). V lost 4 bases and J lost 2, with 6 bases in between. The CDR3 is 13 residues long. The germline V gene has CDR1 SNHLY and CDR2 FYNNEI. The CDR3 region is CASSGGRNQPQHF. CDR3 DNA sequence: TGTGCCAGCAGTGGGGGACGCAATCAGCCCCAGCATTTT.

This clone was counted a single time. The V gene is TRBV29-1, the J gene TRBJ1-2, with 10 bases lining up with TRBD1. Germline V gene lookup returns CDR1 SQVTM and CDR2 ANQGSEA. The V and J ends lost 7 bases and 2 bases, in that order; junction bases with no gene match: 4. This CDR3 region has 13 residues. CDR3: CSAGDRGNYGYTF. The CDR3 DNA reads TGCAGCGCCGGGGACAGGGGAAACTATGGCTACACCTTC.

CDR3 nucleotides: TGCAGCGTTGAATCCCGTCAGTCTAGCACTGAAGCTTTCTTT. It specifies CSVESRQSSTEAFF. V is TRBV29-1 and J is TRBJ1-1; D gene unclear. In germline, CDR1 is SQVTM, CDR2 ANQGSEA. V dropped 2 bases and J dropped 4 bases, with 14 bases sitting between them. This CDR3 is built from 14 residues.

CDR3 in amino acids: CAWSGAIGQPQHF. CDR3 in DNA: TGTGCCTGGAGCGGGGCGATCGGTCAGCCCCAGCATTTT. V gene TRBV30 combines with J gene TRBJ1-5; possible D gene TRBD1, 5 bases. V was pared by 3 bases and J by 6 bases, with 12 bases between. The CDR3 extends over 13 amino acids. Germline lookup yields CDR1 GTSNPN and CDR2 SVGIG (reference sequence).

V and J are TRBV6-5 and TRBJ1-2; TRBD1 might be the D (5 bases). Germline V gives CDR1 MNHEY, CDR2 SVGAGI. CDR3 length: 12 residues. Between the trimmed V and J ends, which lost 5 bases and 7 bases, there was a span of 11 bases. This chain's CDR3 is CASSRGRGGYTF. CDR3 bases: TGTGCCAGCAGTCGGGGTAGGGGTGGCTACACCTTC.

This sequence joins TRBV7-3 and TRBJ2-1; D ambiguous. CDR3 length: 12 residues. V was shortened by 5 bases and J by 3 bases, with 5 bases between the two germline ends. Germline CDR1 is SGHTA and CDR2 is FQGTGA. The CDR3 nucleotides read TGTGCCAGCAGCCCCGGCTACAATGAGCAGTTCTTC. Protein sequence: CASSPGYNEQFF.

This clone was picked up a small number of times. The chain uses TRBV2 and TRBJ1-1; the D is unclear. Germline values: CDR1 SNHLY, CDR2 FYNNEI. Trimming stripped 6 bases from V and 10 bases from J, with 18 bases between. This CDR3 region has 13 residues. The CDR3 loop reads CASSAADGRGAFF. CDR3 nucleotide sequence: TGTGCCAGCAGCGCCGCGGACGGACGGGGAGCTTTCTTT.

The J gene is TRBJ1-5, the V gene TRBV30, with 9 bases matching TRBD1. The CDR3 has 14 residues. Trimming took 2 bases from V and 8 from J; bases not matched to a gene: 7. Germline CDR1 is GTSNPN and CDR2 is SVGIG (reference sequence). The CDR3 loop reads CAWSRTGALKPQHF. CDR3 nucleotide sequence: TGTGCCTGGAGTCGGACAGGGGCATTAAAGCCCCAGCATTTT.

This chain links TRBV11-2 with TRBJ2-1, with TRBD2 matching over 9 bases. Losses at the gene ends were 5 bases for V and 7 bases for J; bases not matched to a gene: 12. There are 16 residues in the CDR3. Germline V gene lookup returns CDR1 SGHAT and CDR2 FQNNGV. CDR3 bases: TGTGCCAGCAGCGCATTGCGGGGGGGAGTACAAAATGAGCAGTTCTTC. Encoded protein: CASSALRGGVQNEQFF.

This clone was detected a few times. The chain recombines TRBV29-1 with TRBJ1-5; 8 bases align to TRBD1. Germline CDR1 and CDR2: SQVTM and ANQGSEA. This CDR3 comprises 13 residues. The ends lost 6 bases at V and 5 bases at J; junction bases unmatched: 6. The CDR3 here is CSVSMTGDQPQHF. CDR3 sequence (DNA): TGCAGCGTCTCAATGACAGGGGATCAGCCCCAGCATTTT.

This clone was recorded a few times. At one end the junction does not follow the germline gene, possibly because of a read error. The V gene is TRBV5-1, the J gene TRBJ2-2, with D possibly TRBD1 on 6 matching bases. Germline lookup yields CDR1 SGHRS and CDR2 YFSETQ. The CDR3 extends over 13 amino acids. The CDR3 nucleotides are TGTGCCAGCAGGGGCAGGAGGACCGGGGAGCTGTTTTTT. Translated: CASRGRRTGELFF.

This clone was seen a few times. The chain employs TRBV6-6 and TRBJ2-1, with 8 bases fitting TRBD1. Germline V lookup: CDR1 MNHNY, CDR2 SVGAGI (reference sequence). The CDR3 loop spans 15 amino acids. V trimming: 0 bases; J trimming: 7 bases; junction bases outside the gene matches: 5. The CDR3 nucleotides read TGTGCCAGCAGTTACTCCCAGGGGGCTCGGAATGAGCAGTTCTTC. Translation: CASSYSQGARNEQFF.

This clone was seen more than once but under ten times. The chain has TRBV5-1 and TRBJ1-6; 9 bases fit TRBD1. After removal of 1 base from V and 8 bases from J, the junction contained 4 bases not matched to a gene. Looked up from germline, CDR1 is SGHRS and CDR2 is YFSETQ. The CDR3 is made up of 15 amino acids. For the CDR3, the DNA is TGCGCCAGCAGCTTGCCGGGACAGGGATATTCACCCCTCCACTTT. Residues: CASSLPGQGYSPLHF.

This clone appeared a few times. DNA for the CDR3: TGTGCCAGCCGGCCGAACACTGAAGCTTTCTTT. This encodes CASRPNTEAFF. This sequence joins TRBV7-2 and TRBJ1-1; unclear D gene. V dropped 8 bases and J dropped 1 base, with 5 bases sitting between them. CDR1 is SGHTA and CDR2 is FQGNSA in the germline V gene. This CDR3 has 11 amino acids.

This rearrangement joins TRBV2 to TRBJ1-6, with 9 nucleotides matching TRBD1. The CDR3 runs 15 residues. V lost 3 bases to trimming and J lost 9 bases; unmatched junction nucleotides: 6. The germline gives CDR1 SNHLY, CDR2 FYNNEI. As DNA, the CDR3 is TGTGCCAGCAGTGATACAAGGACAGGGGCTTCACCCCTCCACTTT. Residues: CASSDTRTGASPLHF.

The CDR3 reads CAWSKSGLDGYTF. The CDR3 DNA sequence: TGTGCCTGGAGTAAATCAGGGCTGGATGGCTACACCTTC. The gene calls are TRBV30 and TRBJ1-2; possibly TRBD1 for D (5 bases). Per the germline V gene, CDR1 is GTSNPN and CDR2 is SVGIG (reference sequence). The CDR3 has 13 amino acids. V was pared by 2 bases and J by 6 bases, with 13 bases between.

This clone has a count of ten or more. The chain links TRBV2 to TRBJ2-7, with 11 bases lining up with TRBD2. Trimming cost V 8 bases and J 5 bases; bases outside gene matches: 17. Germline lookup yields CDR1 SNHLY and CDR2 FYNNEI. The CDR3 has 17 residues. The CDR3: CASYPGLAGGARHEQYF. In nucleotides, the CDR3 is TGTGCCAGCTACCCTGGCCTAGCGGGAGGCGCAAGGCACGAGCAGTACTTC.

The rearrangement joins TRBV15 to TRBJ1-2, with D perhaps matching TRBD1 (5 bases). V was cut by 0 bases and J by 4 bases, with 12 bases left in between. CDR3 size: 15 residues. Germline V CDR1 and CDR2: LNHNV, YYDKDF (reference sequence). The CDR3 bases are TGTGCCACCAGCAGAGAAAGGGGTTCCCTCTATGGCTACACCTTC. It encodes CATSRERGSLYGYTF. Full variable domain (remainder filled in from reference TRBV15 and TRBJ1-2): DAMVIQNPRYQVTQFGKPVTLSCSQTLNHNVMYWYQQKSSQAPKLLFHYYDKDFNNEADTPDNFQSRRPNTSFCFLDIRSPGLGDTAMYLCATSRERGSLYGYTFGSGTRLTVV.

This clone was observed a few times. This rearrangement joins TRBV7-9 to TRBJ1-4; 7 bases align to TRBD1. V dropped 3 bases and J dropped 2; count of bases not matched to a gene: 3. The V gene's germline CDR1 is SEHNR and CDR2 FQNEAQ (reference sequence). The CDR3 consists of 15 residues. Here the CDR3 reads CASSFQQGTNEKLFF. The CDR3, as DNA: TGTGCCAGCAGCTTCCAACAGGGGACTAATGAAAAACTGTTTTTT.

The CDR3 DNA sequence: TGCAGCGTTCAGGACAGGGGAGTTTCCTACAATGAGCAGTTCTTC. Its translation: CSVQDRGVSYNEQFF. The chain carries TRBV29-1 and TRBJ2-1; TRBD1 matches at 9 bases. Germline V gene sequence: CDR1 SQVTM, CDR2 ANQGSEA. This CDR3 comprises 15 residues. J was trimmed by 1 base and V by 5 bases; bases with no gene match: 6.

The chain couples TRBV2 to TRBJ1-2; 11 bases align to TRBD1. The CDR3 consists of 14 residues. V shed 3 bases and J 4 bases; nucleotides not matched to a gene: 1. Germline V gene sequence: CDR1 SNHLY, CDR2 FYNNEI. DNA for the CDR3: TGTGCCAGCAGTGAGGGGACAGGGGGCTATGGCTACACCTTC. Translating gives CASSEGTGGYGYTF.